This is a list of T cell receptor beta chains from one sample in a study of preoperative IRX-2 immunotherapy in early breast cancer. Clones were read by immunoSEQ multiplex PCR, and TCRdb kept only the in-frame ones, dropping some. The sample consists of 39,000 or so clones, approximately 80% of them appearing once. Material: tumor tissue, obtained after IRX-2 immunotherapy. These receptors were collected from a human donor with breast cancer. CDR3s include the opening cysteine and the closing phenylalanine or tryptophan. Each record gives: clone size, J gene, D gene, V gene, CDR3 protein. A D gene is named only where the DNA matches it firmly. Clone sizes are given selectively: once, few, many, or a class where the clone is expanded.

>NA|TRBJ2-3|NA|TRBV30
CAWSGPGKGLDTQYF
>NA|TRBJ2-7|NA|TRBV14
CASSQEIAGQRAYEQYF
>once|TRBJ1-2|NA|TRBV19
CASSMVEVYGYTF
>once|TRBJ2-2|NA|TRBV7-8
CASSLVRGAVTGELFF
>NA|TRBJ1-4|NA|TRBV6-8
CASGNRVNEKLFF
>once|TRBJ1-1|TRBD1|TRBV6-8
CASSSGTAPMNTEAFF
>once|TRBJ1-3|NA|TRBV11-3
CASSLQGTSSGNTIYF
>NA|TRBJ2-1|TRBD1|TRBV19
CASSRAVGQGISNEQFF
>NA|TRBJ1-6|TRBD1|TRBV10-2
CASSETGVNSPLHF
>NA|TRBJ2-1|NA|TRBV19
CASSRGGYNEQFF
>NA|TRBJ2-1|NA|TRBV6-8
CASSYSPFLGNEQFF
>NA|TRBJ1-4|NA|TRBV7-1
CASSPLEGSNEKLFF
>NA|TRBJ2-3|NA|TRBV6-8
CATILAHTDTQYF
>NA|TRBJ2-5|NA|TRBV18
CASSPPGSLGKETQYF
>NA|TRBJ2-3|NA|TRBV6-8
CASRSQGFTDTQYF
>NA|TRBJ2-5|NA|TRBV18
CASSQEEGETQYF
>once|TRBJ1-1|NA|TRBV30
CAWSRFNTEAFF
>NA|TRBJ2-7|TRBD2|TRBV6-8
CASSSMTSGRRVEQYF
>NA|TRBJ1-2|NA|TRBV5-1
CASSLAGRLSTGYTF
>NA|TRBJ2-7|NA|TRBV15
CATSRDTDNYEQYF
>few|TRBJ1-3|NA|TRBV15
CATSRVGTNSGNTIYF
>NA|TRBJ2-3|NA|TRBV29-1
CSLKGGSTDTQYF
>NA|TRBJ2-3|TRBD2|TRBV7-6
CASRTGTSGFGDTQYF
>NA|TRBJ2-2|NA|TRBV10-1
CASRAGDDTGELFF